The table lists the clone carrying this T cell receptor (beta chain) with a few counts. The germline V and J ends were trimmed by 3 bases and 7 bases, with 7 bases remaining between them. The CDR3 has 12 residues. Germline CDR1 is LNHDA and CDR2 is SQIVND (reference sequence). The entry originates in a study of early T cells in non-severe SARS-CoV-2 infection. Overall study: Sequencing was performed on bulk RNA from unsorted whole blood, leaving chains unpaired.

Each single cDNA molecule received a unique molecular identifier. Using its own MiXCR run on the 5' RACE reads, TCRdb lists one record per CDR3 protein. Of about 61,000 distinct CDR3 sequences listed, 12% are singletons. Material: whole blood, obtained at baseline. This sequence originates from an adult who was a healthcare worker with PCR-confirmed SARS-CoV-2 infection or an uninfected control (not recorded which). The donor label of this sample is uncertain. The rearrangement joins TRBV19 to TRBJ2-1; no reliable D call. CDR3 amino acids: CASSMIRNEQFF. Here the CDR3 DNA reads TGTGCCAGTAGTATGATTCGGAATGAGCAGTTCTTC.